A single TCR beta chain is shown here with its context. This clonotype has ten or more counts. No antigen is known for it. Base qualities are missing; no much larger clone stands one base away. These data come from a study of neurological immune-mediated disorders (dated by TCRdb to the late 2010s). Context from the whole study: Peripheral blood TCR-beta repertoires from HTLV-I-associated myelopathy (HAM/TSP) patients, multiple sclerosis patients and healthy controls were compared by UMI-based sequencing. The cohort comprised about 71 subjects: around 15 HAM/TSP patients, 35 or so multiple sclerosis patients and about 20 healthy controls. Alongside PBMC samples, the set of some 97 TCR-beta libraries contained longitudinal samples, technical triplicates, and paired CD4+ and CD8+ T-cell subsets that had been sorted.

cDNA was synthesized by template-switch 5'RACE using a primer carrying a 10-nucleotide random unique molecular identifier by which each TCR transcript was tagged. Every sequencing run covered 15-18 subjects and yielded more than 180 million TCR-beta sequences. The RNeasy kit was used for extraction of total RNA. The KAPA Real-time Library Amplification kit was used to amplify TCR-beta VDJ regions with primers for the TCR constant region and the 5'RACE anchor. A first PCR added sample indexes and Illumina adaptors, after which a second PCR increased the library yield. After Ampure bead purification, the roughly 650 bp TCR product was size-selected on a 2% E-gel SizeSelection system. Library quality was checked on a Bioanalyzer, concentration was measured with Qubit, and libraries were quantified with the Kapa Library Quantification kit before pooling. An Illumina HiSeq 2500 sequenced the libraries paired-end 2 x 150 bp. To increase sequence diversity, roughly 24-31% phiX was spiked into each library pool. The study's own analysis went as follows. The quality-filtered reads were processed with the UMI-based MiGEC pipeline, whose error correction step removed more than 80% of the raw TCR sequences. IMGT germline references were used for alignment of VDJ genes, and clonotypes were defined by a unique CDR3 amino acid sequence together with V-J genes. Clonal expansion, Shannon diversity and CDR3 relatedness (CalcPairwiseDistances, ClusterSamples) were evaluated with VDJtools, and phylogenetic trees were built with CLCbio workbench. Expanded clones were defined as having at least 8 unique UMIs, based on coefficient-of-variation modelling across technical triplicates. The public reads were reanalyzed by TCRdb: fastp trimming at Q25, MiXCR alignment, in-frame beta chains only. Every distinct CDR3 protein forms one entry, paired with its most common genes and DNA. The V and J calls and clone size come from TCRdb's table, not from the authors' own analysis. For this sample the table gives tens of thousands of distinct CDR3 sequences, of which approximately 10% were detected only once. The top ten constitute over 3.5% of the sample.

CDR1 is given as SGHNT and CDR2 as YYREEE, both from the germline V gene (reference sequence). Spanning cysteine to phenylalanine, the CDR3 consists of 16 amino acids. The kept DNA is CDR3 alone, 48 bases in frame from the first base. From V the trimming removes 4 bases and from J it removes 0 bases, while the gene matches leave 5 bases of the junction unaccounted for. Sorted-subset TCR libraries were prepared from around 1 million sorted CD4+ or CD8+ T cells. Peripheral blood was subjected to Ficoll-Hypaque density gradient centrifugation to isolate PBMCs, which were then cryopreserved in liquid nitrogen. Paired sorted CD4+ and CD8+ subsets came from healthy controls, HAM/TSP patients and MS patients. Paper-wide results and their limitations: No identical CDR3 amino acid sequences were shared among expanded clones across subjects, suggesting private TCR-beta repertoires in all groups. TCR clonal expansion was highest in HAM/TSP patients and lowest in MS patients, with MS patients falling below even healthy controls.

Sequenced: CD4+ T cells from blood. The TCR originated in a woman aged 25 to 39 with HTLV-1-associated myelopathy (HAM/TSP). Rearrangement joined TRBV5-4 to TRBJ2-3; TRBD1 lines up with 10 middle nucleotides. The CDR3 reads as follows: CASSPRDRGSTDTQYF. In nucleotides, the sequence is TGTGCCAGCAGCCCTCGGGACAGGGGTAGCACAGATACGCAGTATTTT. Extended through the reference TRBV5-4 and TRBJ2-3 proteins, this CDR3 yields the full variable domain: ETGVTQSPTHLIKTRGQQVTLRCSSQSGHNTVSWYQQALGQGPQFIFQYYREEENGRGNFPPRFSGLQFPNYSSELNVNALELDDSALYLCASSPRDRGSTDTQYFGPGTRLTVL.